These 22 T cell receptor beta chains were sequenced from one sample in a study of CD8+ T cells in alopecia areata. Reverse transcription of extracted RNA yielded cDNA, which provided the sequencing template. Measured with immunoSEQ multiplex PCR; TCRdb has only the in-frame clones, and not every one. The sample has 65,000 to 95,000 clones; 51% are singletons. Source material: NKG2D-high CD8+ T cells sorted from blood. These receptor sequences come from a human donor with alopecia areata.

The chain recombines TRBV6-6 with TRBJ2-7; D possibly corresponds to TRBD2 (6 bases). This CDR3 contains 14 residues. Trimming removed 6 bases from V and 5 bases from J, with 17 bases in between. Per germline, CDR1 MNHNY and CDR2 SVGAGI (reference sequence). For the CDR3, the DNA is TGTGCCAGCAGCCCCTGGGCGGGGTCTGACGAGCAGTACTTC. This sequence encodes CASSPWAGSDEQYF.

The genes are TRBV7-9 and TRBJ2-1; D is undetermined. V was shortened by 4 bases and J by 8 bases, with 15 bases between the two germline ends. Germline-derived CDR1 and CDR2 are SEHNR and FQNEAQ (reference sequence). There are 14 residues in the CDR3. The CDR3, as DNA: TGTGCCAGCAGCTCCCCTCCCTTCGACGATGAGCAGTTCTTC. Translated, it gives CASSSPPFDDEQFF.

There are a few counts of this clone. The V call is TRBV29-1, the J call TRBJ2-2, with a possible D match to TRBD1 (5 bases). V was cut by 4 bases and J by 4 bases, with 16 bases left in between. The CDR3 has 15 residues. Germline CDR1 reads SQVTM; CDR2 reads ANQGSEA. CDR3 DNA sequence: TGCAGCGTTGGGATTCAGGGTCCAAGCACCGGGGAGCTGTTTTTT. This encodes CSVGIQGPSTGELFF.

V is TRBV6-5 and J is TRBJ1-6; D might be TRBD1 (5 bases). Germline V gene sequence: CDR1 MNHEY, CDR2 SVGAGI. The CDR3 is 14 amino acids. V shed 7 bases and J shed 6 bases, with 13 bases lying between them. The CDR3 sequence: CASNFDSSNSPLHF. CDR3 coding DNA: TGTGCCAGCAACTTTGACAGCTCTAATTCACCCCTCCACTTT.

The V call is TRBV27, the J call TRBJ2-2; TRBD2 might be the D (5 bases). The CDR3 is 17 amino acids. From germline, CDR1 is MNHEY and CDR2 SMNVEV (reference sequence). Trimming removed 5 bases from V and 1 base from J, with 17 bases in between. CDR3 amino acids: CASSLEGQLMNTGELFF. DNA of the CDR3: TGTGCCAGCAGTCTAGAGGGTCAGCTAATGAACACCGGGGAGCTGTTTTTT.

The count of this clone is one. J is TRBJ1-2 and V is TRBV14; 7 nucleotides line up with TRBD1. The ends lost 4 bases at V and 3 bases at J; junction bases unmatched: 8. The germline V gene encodes CDR1 SGHDN and CDR2 FVKESK. The CDR3 length is 15 residues. The CDR3 bases are TGTGCCAGCAGCCCGACGCCAGGGGGAGACTATGGCTACACCTTC. Its protein product is CASSPTPGGDYGYTF.

This clone was seen only a few times. The rearrangement links TRBV7-9 to TRBJ1-1; D not certain. The CDR3 is made up of 9 amino acids. Per the germline V gene, CDR1 is SEHNR and CDR2 is FQNEAQ (reference sequence). Deletions cut 8 bases from V and 6 bases from J, with 4 bases between. CDR3 coding DNA: TGTGCCAGCGGACCTGAAGCTTTCTTT. Amino acid sequence: CASGPEAFF. Full variable domain (missing parts from reference TRBV7-9 and TRBJ1-1): DTGVSQNPRHKITKRGQNVTFRCDPISEHNRLYWYRQTLGQGPEFLTYFQNEAQLEKSRLLSDRFSAERPKGSFSTLEIQRTEQGDSAMYLCASGPEAFFGQGTRLTVV.

This chain links TRBV4-1 with TRBJ2-7; TRBD1 aligns across 9 bases. The CDR3 totals 17 residues. Germline CDR1 and CDR2: MGHRA and YSYEKL. After removal of 0 bases from V and 3 bases from J, the junction contained 9 bases not matched to a gene. DNA of the CDR3: TGCGCCAGCAGCCAAGACGCGGGACAGGGTTTCGGCTACGAGCAGTACTTC. Translating it yields CASSQDAGQGFGYEQYF.

The V gene is TRBV30, the J gene TRBJ1-2, with unresolved D. Trimming took 0 bases from V and 2 from J, leaving 7 bases between them. Germline V gene data show CDR1 as GTSNPN and CDR2 as SVGIG (reference sequence). This CDR3 region has 13 residues. CDR3: CAWSVKENYGYTF. The CDR3, as DNA: TGTGCCTGGAGTGTAAAGGAGAACTATGGCTACACCTTC.

In its sample, this clone was seen once. V is TRBV2 and J is TRBJ1-5; D possibly corresponds to TRBD1 (5 bases). V was cut by 5 bases and J by 0 bases, with 14 bases left in between. The germline CDR1 and CDR2 sequences are SNHLY and FYNNEI. The CDR3 covers 16 residues. The CDR3 sequence: CASSPEGRLSNQPQHF. Written as DNA, the CDR3 is TGTGCCAGCAGTCCCGAGGGACGGCTTAGCAATCAGCCCCAGCATTTT.

This clone was observed a handful of times. The CDR3 loop is CASSTRLAGKGNEQFF. Written as DNA, the CDR3 is TGTGCCAGTAGTACCCGACTAGCGGGGAAGGGCAATGAGCAGTTCTTC. This chain uses TRBV19 with TRBJ2-1; TRBD2 matches 11 bases. The CDR3 consists of 16 residues. With 4 bases clipped from V and 6 bases from J, the junction kept 8 bases outside the gene matches. The V gene's germline CDR1 is LNHDA and CDR2 SQIVND (reference sequence).

This clone occurred a few times. V and J are TRBV29-1 and TRBJ2-1, with D tentatively TRBD2 (5 bases). Trimming shortened V by 4 bases and J by 4 bases, and 8 bases separated the two germline ends. CDR3 length: 12 residues. The germline V gene has CDR1 SQVTM and CDR2 ANQGSEA. The CDR3 spells CSVGSGYNEQFF. The CDR3 coding sequence is TGCAGCGTTGGTTCGGGATACAATGAGCAGTTCTTC.

This rearrangement joins TRBV29-1 to TRBJ2-2; 9 nucleotides match TRBD2. CDR1 and CDR2 (germline): SQVTM, ANQGSEA. The CDR3 contains 15 residues. Trimming at V came to 4 bases and at J to 6 bases, leaving 9 bases not matched to a gene. The chain's CDR3 is CSVVGSGSHAGELFF. CDR3 nucleotides: TGCAGCGTTGTAGGTAGCGGGAGTCACGCCGGGGAGCTGTTTTTT.

This chain joins TRBV4-1 and TRBJ1-1; perhaps TRBD1 as D (5 bases). Between the trimmed V and J ends, which lost 4 bases and 1 base, there was a span of 10 bases. Germline CDR1 reads MGHRA; CDR2 reads YSYEKL. The CDR3 is 14 residues long. CDR3 amino acids: CASSLRDQNTEAFF. CDR3 DNA: TGCGCCAGCAGCCTCCGGGACCAGAACACTGAAGCTTTCTTT.

The CDR3 sequence is CASSHRDLNTGELFF. The CDR3 DNA is TGCGCCAGCAGCCACCGGGACCTTAACACCGGGGAGCTGTTTTTT. The chain carries TRBV4-3 and TRBJ2-2; D may be TRBD1 or TRBD2 (5 bases each). V lost 3 bases, J lost 2 bases, and 10 bases lay in between. The CDR3 has 15 residues. CDR1 and CDR2 (germline): LGHNA, YSLEER.

The gene calls are TRBV29-1 and TRBJ2-7; D not resolved. This CDR3 region has 13 residues. The V end lost 6 bases, the J end lost 0 bases, and 12 bases lay between the germline ends. Germline CDR1 SQVTM, CDR2 ANQGSEA. CDR3 DNA sequence: TGCAGCGTGGATTTTGCGAACTCCTACGAGCAGTACTTC. Translated: CSVDFANSYEQYF.

Remarks on this clone: The sample holds other DNA sequences that translate to the same CDR3. V usage is TRBV29-1 and J usage is TRBJ1-1, with D perhaps TRBD1 (5 bases). Germline assignment: CDR1 SQVTM and CDR2 ANQGSEA. V was trimmed by 8 bases and J by 5 bases, leaving 18 bases between them. This CDR3 contains 13 residues. CDR3 loop: CSLSHLGGTEAFF. In DNA form, the CDR3 reads TGCAGCCTTTCCCACCTCGGGGGAACTGAAGCTTTCTTT.

CDR3 sequence reads: CASSPRQGRGVYEQYF. For the CDR3, the DNA is TGTGCCAGCAGTCCGCGACAGGGGCGCGGTGTCTACGAGCAGTACTTC. V usage is TRBV28 and J usage is TRBJ2-7, with 8 bases fitting TRBD1. CDR3 length: 16 residues. With 5 bases clipped from V and 3 bases from J, the junction kept 12 bases outside the gene matches. Germline lookup yields CDR1 MDHEN and CDR2 SYDVKM. The complete variable domain, with remaining parts taken from reference TRBV28 and TRBJ2-7, reads DVKVTQSSRYLVKRTGEKVFLECVQDMDHENMFWYRQDPGLGLRLIYFSYDVKMKEKGDIPEGYSVSREKKERFSLILESASTNQTSMYLCASSPRQGRGVYEQYFGPGTRLTVT.

The chain links TRBV13 to TRBJ2-2; tentatively, D is TRBD2 (5 bases). The germline gives CDR1 PRHDT, CDR2 FYEKMQ (reference sequence). V was shortened by 0 bases and J by 0 bases, with 5 bases between the two germline ends. This CDR3 region has 15 residues. This chain's CDR3 is CASSLGGANTGELFF. The CDR3 coding sequence is TGTGCCAGCAGCTTAGGCGGGGCGAACACCGGGGAGCTGTTTTTT.

The chain recombines TRBV6-6 with TRBJ2-3, with unresolved D. CDR3 size: 11 residues. The germline V gene has CDR1 MNHNY and CDR2 SVGAGI (reference sequence). V lost 2 bases and J 9 bases, leaving 6 bases between the germline ends. The CDR3 here is CASSYIETQYF. The CDR3 DNA sequence: TGTGCCAGCAGTTACATAGAGACGCAGTATTTT.

This clone was counted a few times. The rearrangement links TRBV28 to TRBJ2-5; 8 nucleotides agree with TRBD1. CDR1 is MDHEN, CDR2 SYDVKM, per germline. This CDR3 comprises 16 residues. V gave up 6 bases and J gave up 4 bases; unmatched junction bases: 13. The CDR3 region is CASSQPGTGTGETQYF. The CDR3 DNA is TGTGCCAGCAGCCAACCAGGGACAGGAACGGGAGAGACCCAGTACTTC.

The chain recombines TRBV28 with TRBJ1-2; D ambiguous. V shed 3 bases and J shed 0 bases, with 8 bases lying between them. Germline V gene sequence: CDR1 MDHEN, CDR2 SYDVKM. This CDR3 region has 14 residues. The CDR3 DNA reads as TGTGCCAGCAGTTTGGTCCAAGCTAACTATGGCTACACCTTC. Protein product: CASSLVQANYGYTF.